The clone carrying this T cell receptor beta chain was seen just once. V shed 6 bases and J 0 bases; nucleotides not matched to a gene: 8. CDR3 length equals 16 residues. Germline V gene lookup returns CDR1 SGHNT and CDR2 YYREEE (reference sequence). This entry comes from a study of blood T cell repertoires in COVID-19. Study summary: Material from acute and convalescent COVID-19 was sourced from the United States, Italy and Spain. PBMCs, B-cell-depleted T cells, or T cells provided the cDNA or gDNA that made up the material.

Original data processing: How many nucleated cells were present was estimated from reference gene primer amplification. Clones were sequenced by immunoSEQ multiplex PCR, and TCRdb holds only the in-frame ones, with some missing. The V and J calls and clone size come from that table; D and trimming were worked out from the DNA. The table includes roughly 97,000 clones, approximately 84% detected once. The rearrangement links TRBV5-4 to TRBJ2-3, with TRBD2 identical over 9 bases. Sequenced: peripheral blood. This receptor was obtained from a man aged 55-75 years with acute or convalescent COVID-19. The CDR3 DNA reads TGTGCCAGCAATAGCGGGGGTCTAACTAGCACAGATACGCAGTATTTT. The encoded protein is CASNSGGLTSTDTQYF.